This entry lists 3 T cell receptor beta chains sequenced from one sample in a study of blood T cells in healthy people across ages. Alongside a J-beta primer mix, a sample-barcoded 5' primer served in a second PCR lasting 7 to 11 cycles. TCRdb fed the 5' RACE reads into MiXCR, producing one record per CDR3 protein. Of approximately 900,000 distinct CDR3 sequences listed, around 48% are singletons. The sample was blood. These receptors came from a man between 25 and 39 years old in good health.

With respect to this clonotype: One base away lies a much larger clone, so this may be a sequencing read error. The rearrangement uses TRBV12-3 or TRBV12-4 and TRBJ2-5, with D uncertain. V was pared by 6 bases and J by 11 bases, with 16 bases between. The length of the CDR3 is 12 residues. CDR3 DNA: TGTGCCAGCAGGCTACCGAGCACCGATCAGTACTTC. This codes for CASRLPSTDQYF.

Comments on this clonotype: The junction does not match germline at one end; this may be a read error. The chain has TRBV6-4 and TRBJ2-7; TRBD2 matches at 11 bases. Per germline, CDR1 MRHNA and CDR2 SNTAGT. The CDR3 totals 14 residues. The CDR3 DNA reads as TGTGCCAGCAGTACTAGCGGGGGTCACTACGGGCAGTACTTC. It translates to CASSTSGGHYGQYF.

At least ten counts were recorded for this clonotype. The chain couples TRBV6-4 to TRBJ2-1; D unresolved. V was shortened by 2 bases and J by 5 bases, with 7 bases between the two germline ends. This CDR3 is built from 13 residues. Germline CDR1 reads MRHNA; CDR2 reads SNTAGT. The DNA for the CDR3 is TGTGCCAGCAGTGACCAGGCCAACAATGAGCAGTTCTTC. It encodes CASSDQANNEQFF.